This TCR beta chain appears in the sequencing data of a study of cytomegalovirus exposure and HLA in healthy donors. At the level of the study: An earlier analysis identified 120 million or so unique TCR beta sequences in 150 million to 200 million T cells. The study, taken as a whole, reports: Trimming of TCR beta V- and J-genes showed a link, identified in a later analysis, to a missense DCLRE1C variant. Several of the most significant clusters appeared, in a later analysis, to be linked to common viral pathogens.

The PCR ran on 60 Vbeta and 13 Jbeta primers. Method: immunoSEQ multiplex PCR; TCRdb's copy keeps in-frame clones and lacks some. The sample carries about 150,000 clones, 80% recorded once. On this clone: Its specificity is unknown.

The CDR3 is 13 residues long. Trimming shortened V by 6 bases and J by 2 bases, and 8 bases separated the two germline ends. Germline CDR1 and CDR2: SGDLS and YYNGEE. The V and J genes are TRBV9 and TRBJ2-2, with D unresolved. The receptor's source is a man aged 30-40 years in good health and CMV-seropositive. Source material: PBMCs. The CDR3 DNA reads as TGTGCCAGCACCCCCCTTAACACCGGGGAGCTGTTTTTT. As protein: CASTPLNTGELFF.